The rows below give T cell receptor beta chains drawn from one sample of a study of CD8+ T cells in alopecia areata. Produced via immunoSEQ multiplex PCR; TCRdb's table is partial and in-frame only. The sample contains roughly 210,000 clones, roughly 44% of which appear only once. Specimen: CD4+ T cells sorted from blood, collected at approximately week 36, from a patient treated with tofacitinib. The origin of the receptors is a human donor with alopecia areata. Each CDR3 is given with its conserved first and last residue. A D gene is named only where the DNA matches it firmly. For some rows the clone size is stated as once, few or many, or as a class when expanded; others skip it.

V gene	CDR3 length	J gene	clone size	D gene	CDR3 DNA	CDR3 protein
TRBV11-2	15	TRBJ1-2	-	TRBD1	TGTGCCAGCAGCAAAGCACGACAGGGGGACTATGGCTACACCTTC	CASSKARQGDYGYTF
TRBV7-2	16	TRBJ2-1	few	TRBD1	TGTGCCAGCAGCTTAAGGGGGCTCGGCTCCTACAATGAGCAGTTCTTC	CASSLRGLGSYNEQFF
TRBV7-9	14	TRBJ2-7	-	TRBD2	TGTGCCAGCAGACTAGCGGGGAACACCTACGAGCAGTACTTC	CASRLAGNTYEQYF
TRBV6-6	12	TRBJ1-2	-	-	TGTGCCAGCAGTTGGGACGGACAGCGAGGCACCTTC	CASSWDGQRGTF
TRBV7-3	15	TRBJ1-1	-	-	TGTGCCAGCAGCATAACTGGGGGACTATACACTGAAGCTTTCTTT	CASSITGGLYTEAFF
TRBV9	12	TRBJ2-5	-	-	TGTGCCAGCAGAATCAATACAGAGACCCAGTACTTC	CASRINTETQYF
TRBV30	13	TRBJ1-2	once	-	TGTGCCTGGAGTTTCCGGGTGAGCTATGGCTACACCTTC	CAWSFRVSYGYTF
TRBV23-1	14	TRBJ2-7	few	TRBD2	TGCGCCAGCAGTCACGAGCGGGAGGAATACGAGCAGTACTTC	CASSHEREEYEQYF
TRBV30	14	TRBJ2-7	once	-	TGTGCCTGGAGTGGGCTAGGAGGGTCCTACGAGCAGTACTTC	CAWSGLGGSYEQYF
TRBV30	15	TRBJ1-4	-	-	TGTGCCTGGAGTGTTTCGAAGGTCGACGTGGAAAAACTGTTTTTT	CAWSVSKVDVEKLFF
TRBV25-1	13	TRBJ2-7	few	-	TGTGCCAGCCAACGGGACGGCTCCTACGAGCAGTACTTC	CASQRDGSYEQYF
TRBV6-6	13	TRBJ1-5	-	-	TGTGCCAGCAGCCCTTCTGGCAATCAGCCCCAGCATTTT	CASSPSGNQPQHF
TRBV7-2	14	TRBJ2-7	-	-	TGTGCCAGCAGCTTTGGGCGGGTTACCTACGAGCAGTACTTC	CASSFGRVTYEQYF
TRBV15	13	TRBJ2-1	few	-	TGTGCCACCAGTGTTTTGGGTTTGGATGAGCAGTTCTTC	CATSVLGLDEQFF
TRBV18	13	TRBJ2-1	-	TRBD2	TGTGCCAGCTCACCAGCGGGAGGCCGTGGGAAGTTCTTC	CASSPAGGRGKFF
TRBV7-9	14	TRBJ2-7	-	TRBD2	TGTGCCAGCAGCTTCGGGGGGTCCGCCTACGAGCAGTACTTC	CASSFGGSAYEQYF
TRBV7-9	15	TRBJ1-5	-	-	TGTGCCAGCAGCTTAGCGGGGGCCCCCCTTCAGCCCCAGCATTTT	CASSLAGAPLQPQHF
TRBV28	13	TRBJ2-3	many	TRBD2	TGTGCCAGCAGCCTAGCGGGAACTCATACGCAGTATTTT	CASSLAGTHTQYF
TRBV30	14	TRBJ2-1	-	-	TGTGCCTGGAGTAGAGAGGGAGCAGGGGATGAGCAGTTCTTC	CAWSREGAGDEQFF
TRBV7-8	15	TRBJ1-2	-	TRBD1	TGTGCCAGCAGCCCAGGGGGGGCAGGGGCGCCTGGCTACACCTTC	CASSPGGAGAPGYTF
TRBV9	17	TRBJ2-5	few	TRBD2	TGTGCCAGCAGCGTCGCACCGGGACTAGCGGGAGTGGAGACCCAGTACTTC	CASSVAPGLAGVETQYF
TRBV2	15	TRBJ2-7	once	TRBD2	TGTGCCAGCAGTCTTAGACTAGCCCAGGGCTACGAGCAGTACTTC	CASSLRLAQGYEQYF
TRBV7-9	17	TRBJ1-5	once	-	TGTGCCAGCAGCTTAGCGCCGAGAGGGGAGAGGAATCAGCCCCAGCATTTT	CASSLAPRGERNQPQHF
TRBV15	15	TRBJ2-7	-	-	TGTGCCACCAGCAGAGTATTCGCCCGCTCCTACGAGCAGTACTTC	CATSRVFARSYEQYF
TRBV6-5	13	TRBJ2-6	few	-	TGTGCCAGCCACTACCCCGGGGCCAACGTCCTGACTTTC	CASHYPGANVLTF
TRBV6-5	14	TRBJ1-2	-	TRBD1	TGTGCCAGCAGGGGGACAGGGCGGGCCTATGGCTACACCTTC	CASRGTGRAYGYTF
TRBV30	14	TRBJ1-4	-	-	TGTGCCTGGAAGAGGGACGGATCTAATGAAAAACTGTTTTTT	CAWKRDGSNEKLFF
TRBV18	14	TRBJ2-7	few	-	TGTGCCAGCTCACCACTGATCAGCACCTACGAGCAGTACTTC	CASSPLISTYEQYF
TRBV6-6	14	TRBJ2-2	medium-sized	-	TGTGCCAGCAGTCGGGGTGATGGCACCGGGGAGCTGTTTTTT	CASSRGDGTGELFF
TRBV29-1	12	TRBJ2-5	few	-	TGCAGCGTAAGCCAGACTCGAGAGACCCAGTACTTC	CSVSQTRETQYF
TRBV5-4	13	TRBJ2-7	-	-	TGTGCCAGCAGCTTGGATCAGGGTATCGAGCAGTACTTC	CASSLDQGIEQYF
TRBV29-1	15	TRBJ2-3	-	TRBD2	TGCAGCGTTCGGGGATGGCGGGAGAGCACAGATACGCAGTATTTT	CSVRGWRESTDTQYF
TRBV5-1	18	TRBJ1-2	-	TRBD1	TGCGCCAGCAGCCTCAGCATAGGATGGGGACAGGGTGACTATGGCTACACCTTC	CASSLSIGWGQGDYGYTF
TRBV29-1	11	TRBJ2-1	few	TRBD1	TGCAGCGCTCCGGACAGGGTTGAGCAGTTCTTC	CSAPDRVEQFF
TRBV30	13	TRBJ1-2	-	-	TGTGCCTGGAGTGTAACGCAGGGAGGCGGCTACACCTTC	CAWSVTQGGGYTF
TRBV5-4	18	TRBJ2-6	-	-	TGTGCCAGCAGCTTGGCGTACCCCTCCCTTTCTGGGGCCAACGTCCTGACTTTC	CASSLAYPSLSGANVLTF
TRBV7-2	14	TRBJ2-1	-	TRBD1	TGTGCCAGCAGCTTACTCGGACAGGGGAATGAGCAGTTCTTC	CASSLLGQGNEQFF
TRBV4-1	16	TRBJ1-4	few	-	TGCGCCAGCAGCCAGGGTCCGGGGGGCTGGCCTGAAAAACTGTTTTTT	CASSQGPGGWPEKLFF
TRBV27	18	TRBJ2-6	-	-	TGTGCCAGCAGTCCCATGAGGACGGTCTCTTCCGGGGCCAACGTCCTGACTTTC	CASSPMRTVSSGANVLTF
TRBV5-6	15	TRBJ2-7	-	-	TGTGCCAGCAGCCCGGGCGGCGCGGATACCTACGAGCAGTACTTC	CASSPGGADTYEQYF
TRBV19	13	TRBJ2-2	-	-	TGTGCCAGTACTATCCAGGGCCCTGGGGAGCTGTTTTTT	CASTIQGPGELFF
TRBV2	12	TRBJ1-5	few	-	TGTGCCAGCAACAGGGTAAATCAGCCCCAGCATTTT	CASNRVNQPQHF
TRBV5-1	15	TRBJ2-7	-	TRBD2	TGCGCCAGCAGCTTGGGATCGCGGGAGGCCTACGAGCAGTACTTC	CASSLGSREAYEQYF
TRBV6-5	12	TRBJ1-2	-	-	TGTGCCAGCAGGACCGGGGGAAGAGGCTACACCTTC	CASRTGGRGYTF
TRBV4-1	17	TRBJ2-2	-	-	TGCGCCAGCAGCCCAAGCCCGGTGCGGGGGAACACCGGGGAGCTGTTTTTT	CASSPSPVRGNTGELFF
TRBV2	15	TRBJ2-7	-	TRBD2	TGTGCCAGCAACCGATGGACTAGCGGCTTCTACGAGCAGTACTTC	CASNRWTSGFYEQYF
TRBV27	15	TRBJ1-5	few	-	TGTGCCAGCAGTGATCGACAGGCTTACAATCAGCCCCAGCATTTT	CASSDRQAYNQPQHF
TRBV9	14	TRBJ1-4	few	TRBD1	TGTGCCAGCAGCGTAGGAGGGGGCGATGAAAAACTGTTTTTT	CASSVGGGDEKLFF
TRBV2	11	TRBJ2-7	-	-	TGTGCCAGCAGTGAATACTACGAGCAGTACTTC	CASSEYYEQYF
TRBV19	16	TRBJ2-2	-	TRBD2	TGTGCCAGCGAAGAAGGGGCTAGCGGGAGTACCGGGGAGCTGTTTTTT	CASEEGASGSTGELFF
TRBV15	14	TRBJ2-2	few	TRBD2	TGTGCCACCACCCTAGCGGGACGCACCGGGGAGCTGTTTTTT	CATTLAGRTGELFF
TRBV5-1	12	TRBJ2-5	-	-	TGCGCCAGCAGCGAACCTCAAGAGACCCAGTACTTC	CASSEPQETQYF
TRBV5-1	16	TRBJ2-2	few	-	TGCGCCAGCAGCACACCCGGGGTCCCGCACCCCGGGGAGCTGTTTTTT	CASSTPGVPHPGELFF
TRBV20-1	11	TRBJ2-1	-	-	TGCAGTGCTAGCCGTCCGCCTGAGCAGTTCTTC	CSASRPPEQFF
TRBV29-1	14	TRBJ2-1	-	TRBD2	TGCAGCGTTGAAGATGGGCGCGGGGGGAATGAGCAGTTCTTC	CSVEDGRGGNEQFF
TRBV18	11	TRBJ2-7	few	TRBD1	TGTGCCAGCTCTACAGGGGGCGAGCAGTACTTC	CASSTGGEQYF
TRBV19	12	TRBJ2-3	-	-	TGTGCCAGTAGTATCGACTGGAATACGCAGTATTTT	CASSIDWNTQYF